The 27 T cell receptor beta chains presented below share a single source sample, sequenced in a study of Graves' ophthalmopathy and Graves' hyperthyroidism. Amplification targeted the TCR beta CDR3 regions, with RNA transcripts as the source material. The library came from an HTBI-primed first-round RT-PCR and a second-round multiplex PCR. TCRdb itself ran the multiplex PCR reads through MiXCR, one entry per CDR3 protein. This sample has 200,000 to 250,000 distinct CDR3 sequences, with 45% found just once. Sequencing was carried out using peripheral blood. Every receptor here comes from an adult man with Graves' ophthalmopathy.

The DNA for the CDR3 is TGTGCCAGCAGCGTAGTGGGGGGCGGCGGCGGGGAGCTGTTTTTT. Translating gives CASSVVGGGGGELFF. The chain uses TRBV7-4 and TRBJ2-2, with D perhaps given as TRBD1 or TRBD2 (6 bases each). The CDR3 runs 15 residues. V lost 5 bases and J 7 bases, leaving 17 bases between the germline ends. CDR1 SGHVT and CDR2 SQSDAQ come from the germline V gene.

V usage is TRBV14 and J usage is TRBJ1-2; 9 bases map to TRBD1. This CDR3 is 13 amino acids long. The V gene end was trimmed by 6 bases and the J gene end by 7 bases; junction bases not matched to a gene: 6. CDR1 is SGHDN and CDR2 is FVKESK in the germline V gene. CDR3 residues: CASRLGQGGGYTF. The CDR3 DNA follows: TGTGCCAGCAGACTGGGACAGGGTGGTGGCTACACCTTC. The variable domain in full, completed from reference TRBV14 and TRBJ1-2, reads EAGVTQFPSHSVIEKGQTVTLRCDPISGHDNLYWYRRVMGKEIKFLLHFVKESKQDESGMPNNRFLAERTGGTYSTLKVQPAELEDSGVYFCASRLGQGGGYTFGSGTRLTVV.

This clonotype was counted between two and nine times. The rearrangement joins TRBV7-2 to TRBJ2-7; tentative D call: TRBD2 (7 bases). Germline V gives CDR1 SGHTA, CDR2 FQGNSA. Between the trimmed V and J ends, which lost 5 bases and 5 bases, there was a span of 16 bases. The CDR3 is 14 residues long. CDR3 region: CASSQMGGPHEQYF. CDR3 DNA: TGTGCCAGCAGCCAGATGGGGGGGCCACACGAGCAGTACTTC.

The gene calls are TRBV7-2 and TRBJ1-2; TRBD1 matches 7 bases. The trim removed 5 bases at V and 6 bases at J, leaving 12 bases unmatched. Germline V gives CDR1 SGHTA, CDR2 FQGNSA. CDR3 length: 15 amino acids. The CDR3 coding sequence is TGTGCCAGCAGCGCCTACAGGGGTAGTAGTAATGGCTACACCTTC. Translation: CASSAYRGSSNGYTF. Complete variable domain (other parts from reference TRBV7-2 and TRBJ1-2): GAGVSQSPSNKVTEKGKDVELRCDPISGHTALYWYRQSLGQGLEFLIYFQGNSAPDKSGLPSDRFSAERTGGSVSTLTIQRTQQEDSAVYLCASSAYRGSSNGYTFGSGTRLTVV.

This clonotype was detected only a few times. This chain joins TRBV12-3 or TRBV12-4 and TRBJ2-5; possible D gene TRBD1, 8 bases. V lost 8 bases, J lost 5 bases, and 12 bases lay in between. The CDR3 is made up of 12 amino acids. CDR3 DNA sequence: TGTGCCAGCGGACAGGGAGGGGAGACCCAGTACTTC. It encodes CASGQGGETQYF.

This clonotype was seen many times. The gene calls are TRBV10-3 and TRBJ1-5, with TRBD1 matching 8 bases. Trimming took 3 bases from V and 3 from J; bases not matched to a gene: 4. The CDR3 is 15 amino acids. Germline assignment: CDR1 ENHRY and CDR2 SYGVKD. CDR3 bases: TGTGCCATCAGTGAAGGCCAGGGGGCCAATCAGCCCCAGCATTTT. Translating it yields CAISEGQGANQPQHF.

Only one count was recorded for this clonotype. The rearrangement uses TRBV5-4 and TRBJ1-3, with 10 bases matching TRBD1. Per germline, CDR1 SGHNT and CDR2 YYREEE (reference sequence). Trimming at V came to 5 bases and at J to 1 base, leaving 15 bases not matched to a gene. This CDR3 has 19 residues. The CDR3 spells CASSPTGQGFLGSGNTIYF. The CDR3 coding sequence is TGTGCCAGCAGTCCTACGGGACAGGGGTTCTTGGGTTCTGGAAACACCATATATTTT.

On this clonotype itself: One end of the junction varies from germline; a read error may be responsible. The chain uses TRBV7-3 and TRBJ2-3; the D is unclear. CDR1 SGHTA and CDR2 FQGTGA come from the germline V gene. The CDR3 sequence is 14 residues long. CDR3 nucleotide sequence: TGCGCCAGCAGTTTCGGATCTTGGTCCGATACGCAGTTTTTT. Translation gives CASSFGSWSDTQFF. The full variable domain, with the rest looked up from reference TRBV7-3 and TRBJ2-3, is GAGVSQTPSNKVTEKGKYVELRCDPISGHTALYWYRQSLGQGPEFLIYFQGTGAADDSGLPNDRFFAVRPEGSVSTLKIQRTERGDSAVYLCASSFGSWSDTQFFGPGTRLTVL.

This clonotype was counted only a few times. This chain uses TRBV7-9 with TRBJ2-5; TRBD2 is a possible D gene (6 bases). V dropped 4 bases and J dropped 5 bases, with 11 bases sitting between them. The V gene's germline CDR1 is SEHNR and CDR2 FQNEAQ (reference sequence). There are 13 residues in the CDR3. CDR3: CASSSRGSETQYF. For the CDR3, the DNA is TGTGCCAGCAGCTCCCGGGGGTCGGAGACCCAGTACTTC.

The genes are TRBV15 and TRBJ2-7; D gene ambiguous. Germline V gives CDR1 LNHNV, CDR2 YYDKDF (reference sequence). V dropped 4 bases and J dropped 0 bases, with 10 bases sitting between them. CDR3 length: 14 residues. Here the CDR3 DNA reads TGTGCCACCAGCACTCACGGCAGCTCCTACGAGCAGTACTTC. Translation gives CATSTHGSSYEQYF.

V gene TRBV6-5 combines with J gene TRBJ1-6; perhaps TRBD1 as D (6 bases). Germline V CDR1 and CDR2: MNHEY, SVGAGI. The CDR3 extends over 13 amino acids. V was trimmed by 5 bases and J by 10 bases, leaving 12 bases between them. The CDR3 region has the DNA TGTGCCAGCAGTGACAGGTTCCTCTCACCCCTCCACTTT. Amino acid sequence: CASSDRFLSPLHF.

The chain uses TRBV29-1 and TRBJ1-1; D possibly corresponds to TRBD1 (6 bases). The CDR3 length is 11 residues. Germline lookup yields CDR1 SQVTM and CDR2 ANQGSEA. Trimming removed 8 bases from V and 7 bases from J, with 14 bases in between. CDR3 protein: CSNRQDGEAFF. DNA for the CDR3: TGCAGCAACCGACAGGACGGTGAAGCTTTCTTT.

This rearrangement joins TRBV7-2 to TRBJ1-3, with D unresolved. The V and J ends lost 1 base and 0 bases respectively, with 7 bases between them. CDR1 is SGHTA and CDR2 is FQGNSA in the germline V gene. The CDR3 has 15 residues. The CDR3 DNA reads as TGTGCCAGCAGCTTAGGTTGGAGCTCTGGAAACACCATATATTTT. Its translation is CASSLGWSSGNTIYF.

CDR3 coding DNA: TGCAGCGTTGCCAGCAGTGTACAGGGTTACGAGCAGTACTTC. This sequence encodes CSVASSVQGYEQYF. V and J are TRBV29-1 and TRBJ2-7, with D perhaps matching TRBD1 (6 bases). V was pared by 4 bases and J by 4 bases, with 17 bases between. The CDR3 extends over 14 amino acids. Germline loops: CDR1 SQVTM, CDR2 ANQGSEA.

This clonotype came up many times. DNA for the CDR3: TGTGCCAGCAGTGAAAGGACGTCCTATGGCTACACCTTC. This encodes CASSERTSYGYTF. V gene TRBV2 combines with J gene TRBJ1-2; no firm D call. The V gene lost 2 bases and the J gene lost 4 bases, with 8 bases spanning the gap. The CDR3 has 13 residues. The germline CDR1 and CDR2 sequences are SNHLY and FYNNEI.

The chain has TRBV7-2 and TRBJ2-5; 7 bases agree with TRBD2. This CDR3 is 15 amino acids long. Trimming at V came to 1 base and at J to 5 bases, leaving 7 bases not matched to a gene. Germline loops: CDR1 SGHTA, CDR2 FQGNSA. Here the CDR3 reads CASSLERGVAETQYF. The CDR3 DNA reads as TGTGCCAGCAGCTTAGAACGGGGGGTGGCGGAGACCCAGTACTTC.

This clonotype was seen a few times. This chain joins TRBV9 and TRBJ1-5; TRBD1 agrees at 7 bases. Germline CDR1 and CDR2: SGDLS and YYNGEE. Unmatched junction bases numbered 9, after V lost 0 bases and J lost 0 bases. The CDR3 length is 18 residues. The CDR3 coding sequence is TGTGCCAGCAGCGTAGAGGAACAGGGGCAATATAGCAATCAGCCCCAGCATTTT. Protein product: CASSVEEQGQYSNQPQHF.

V and J are TRBV7-3 and TRBJ1-1; the D is unclear. CDR1 is SGHTA, CDR2 FQGTGA, per germline. Trimming cost V 1 base and J 5 bases, with 8 bases left between them. The CDR3 loop spans 13 amino acids. In DNA form, the CDR3 reads TGTGCCAGCAGCTTAAAGGCGAGAACTGAAGCTTTCTTT. Its protein is CASSLKARTEAFF. Drawing the rest from reference TRBV7-3 and TRBJ1-1, the complete variable domain is GAGVSQTPSNKVTEKGKYVELRCDPISGHTALYWYRQSLGQGPEFLIYFQGTGAADDSGLPNDRFFAVRPEGSVSTLKIQRTERGDSAVYLCASSLKARTEAFFGQGTRLTVV.

V and J are TRBV9 and TRBJ1-3; D ambiguous. In germline, CDR1 is SGDLS, CDR2 YYNGEE. This CDR3 has 13 residues. Trimming removed 0 bases from V and 3 bases from J, with 4 bases in between. CDR3 DNA sequence: TGTGCCAGCAGCGTAGAGGATGGAAACACCATATATTTT. Its translation is CASSVEDGNTIYF. The variable domain in full, completed from reference TRBV9 and TRBJ1-3, reads DSGVTQTPKHLITATGQRVTLRCSPRSGDLSVYWYQQSLDQGLQFLIQYYNGEERAKGNILERFSAQQFPDLHSELNLSSLELGDSALYFCASSVEDGNTIYFGEGSWLTVV.

This clonotype was observed a few times. The chain uses TRBV29-1 and TRBJ2-7; TRBD1 agrees at 8 bases. This CDR3 has 14 residues. Germline lookup yields CDR1 SQVTM and CDR2 ANQGSEA. Losses at the gene ends were 0 bases for V and 3 bases for J; bases not matched to a gene: 4. CDR3 sequence: CSVEDRGQGYEQYF. The CDR3 bases are TGCAGCGTTGAAGACAGGGGGCAAGGCTACGAGCAGTACTTC.

This clonotype has a single count. This chain uses TRBV7-2 with TRBJ2-5; D gene ambiguous. V lost 5 bases to trimming and J lost 8 bases, with 12 bases between them. Germline CDR1 reads SGHTA; CDR2 reads FQGNSA. The CDR3 is made up of 12 amino acids. CDR3 region: CASSSLSITQYF. CDR3 bases: TGTGCCAGCAGCAGCCTGAGTATCACCCAGTACTTC.

The CDR3 nucleotides read TGTGCCAGCAGTTCTACCAAATCGGGAGGGGGCGGGGGCAATCAGCCCCAGCATTTT. It encodes CASSSTKSGGGGGNQPQHF. V and J are TRBV7-2 and TRBJ1-5; 7 positions agree with TRBD1. Germline V CDR1 and CDR2: SGHTA, FQGNSA. J lost 2 bases, V lost 6 bases, and 19 bases had no gene match. This CDR3 has 19 residues.

The chain has TRBV4-1 and TRBJ1-1; D is ambiguous. CDR3 length: 17 residues. The V gene's germline CDR1 is MGHRA and CDR2 YSYEKL. Trimming stripped 5 bases from V and 0 bases from J, with 19 bases between. The CDR3 DNA reads as TGCGCCAGCAGCTTGTTGACCCACGGCCTGATGAACACTGAAGCTTTCTTT. This sequence encodes CASSLLTHGLMNTEAFF.

This clonotype occurred a few times. The chain recombines TRBV7-6 with TRBJ2-2; D is unresolved. CDR1 is SGHVS and CDR2 is FNYEAQ in the germline V gene. The CDR3 runs 15 residues. V shed 5 bases and J shed 4 bases, with 14 bases lying between them. For the CDR3, the DNA is TGTGCCAGCAGCATCCCTCGTGGAACCACCGGGGAGCTGTTTTTT. Amino acids: CASSIPRGTTGELFF.

In this sample, this clonotype turned up a few times. At one boundary the junction diverges from the germline segment, which might be a read error. The V call is TRBV4-1, the J call TRBJ1-5; TRBD1 aligns across 8 bases. The CDR3 has 18 residues. From germline, CDR1 is MGHRA and CDR2 YSYEKL. The CDR3 sequence is CASSQNPAGQGADQPQHF. The DNA of the CDR3 is TGTGCCAGCAGCCAAAATCCAGCCGGGCAGGGGGCCGATCAGCCCCAGCATTTT.

This clonotype was seen only once. The chain carries TRBV6-5 and TRBJ1-2; no firm D call. V was trimmed by 6 bases and J by 4 bases, leaving 12 bases between them. Germline-derived CDR1 and CDR2 are MNHEY and SVGAGI. The length of the CDR3 is 13 residues. DNA for the CDR3: TGTGCCAGCAGCGTGACGGCTACCTATGGCTACACCTTC. This codes for CASSVTATYGYTF.

The chain joins TRBV5-1 to TRBJ2-5, with 11 nucleotides matching TRBD2. The germline gives CDR1 SGHRS, CDR2 YFSETQ. J lost 2 bases, V lost 6 bases, and 6 bases had no gene match. The CDR3 is made up of 15 amino acids. This CDR3 is CASKRTSGSQETQYF. The CDR3 bases are TGCGCCAGCAAACGGACTAGCGGGTCTCAAGAGACCCAGTACTTC.